A selection of T cell receptor beta chains follows, all from one sample in a study of T cell responses to AZD1222 COVID-19 vaccine. TCRdb's table, derived via immunoSEQ multiplex PCR, lists solely in-frame clones and lacks some. The sample lists fewer than 250,000 clones, 93% occurring once. The material sequenced was peripheral blood, taken on day 0 of MenACWY control vaccination. These receptors were collected from an adult in good health. Each CDR3 is given with its conserved first and last residue. D genes are given only for firm matches. Clone size is not always given. Where it is, it says once, few, many or a class for expanded clones.

clone_size | d_call | j_call | v_call | cdr3_aa | cdr3_nt
- | - | TRBJ1-1 | TRBV5-1 | CASSLMAERGTEAFF | TGCGCCAGCAGCTTGATGGCAGAACGGGGCACTGAAGCTTTCTTT
- | - | TRBJ1-4 | TRBV6-5 | CASRGREKLFF | TGTGCCAGCAGGGGGCGTGAAAAACTGTTTTTT
- | - | TRBJ2-7 | TRBV10-3 | CAISDLGYYEQYF | TGTGCCATCAGTGACCTGGGATACTACGAGCAGTACTTC
- | TRBD2 | TRBJ2-3 | TRBV7-8 | CASSPNGLAGATDTQYF | TGTGCCAGCAGCCCTAACGGACTAGCGGGGGCCACAGATACGCAGTATTTT
- | TRBD1 | TRBJ1-1 | TRBV18 | CASSPSLTGGTFF | TGTGCCAGCTCACCTTCCTTGACAGGGGGAACTTTCTTT
- | - | TRBJ1-1 | TRBV5-5 | CASSLIRGSEAFF | TGTGCCAGCAGCTTAATCAGGGGATCTGAAGCTTTCTTT
- | - | TRBJ1-2 | TRBV14 | CASSTSFYGYTF | TGTGCCAGCAGTACATCTTTTTATGGCTACACCTTC
- | - | TRBJ2-3 | TRBV6-4 | CASSGQGGKDTQYF | TGTGCCAGCAGTGGTCAGGGCGGAAAAGATACGCAGTATTTT
- | TRBD1 | TRBJ1-1 | TRBV3-1/TRBV3-2 | CASSQVLGGEMNTEAFF | TGTGCCAGCAGCCAAGTTTTAGGGGGCGAAATGAACACTGAAGCTTTCTTT
- | - | TRBJ2-2 | TRBV5-4 | CASAGAANTGELFF | TGTGCCAGCGCCGGGGCCGCGAACACCGGGGAGCTGTTTTTT
- | - | TRBJ1-2 | TRBV27 | CASSPIYANYGYTF | TGTGCCAGCAGTCCGATCTATGCCAACTATGGCTACACCTTC
- | - | TRBJ2-1 | TRBV7-2 | CASSWNKYNEQFF | TGTGCCAGCAGCTGGAACAAATACAATGAGCAGTTCTTC
- | - | TRBJ1-3 | TRBV18 | CASSPAGGRAGNTIYF | TGTGCCAGCTCACCCGCCGGGGGCAGGGCTGGAAACACCATATATTTT
once | TRBD2 | TRBJ2-1 | TRBV3-1/TRBV3-2 | CASSPPFSGTRGNEQFF | TGTGCCAGCAGCCCCCCATTTTCCGGGACTAGAGGCAATGAGCAGTTCTTC
- | TRBD1 | TRBJ1-2 | TRBV6-5 | CASNPSGQGNYGYTF | TGTGCCAGCAACCCATCAGGACAGGGGAACTATGGCTACACCTTC
- | - | TRBJ2-1 | TRBV7-7 | CASSLGFGGGNEQFF | TGTGCCAGCAGCTTGGGTTTCGGGGGCGGGAATGAGCAGTTCTTC
- | - | TRBJ1-5 | TRBV30 | CAWSVNSINQPQHF | TGTGCCTGGAGTGTAAACAGCATCAATCAGCCCCAGCATTTT
- | - | TRBJ1-6 | TRBV28 | CASSLGGSYNSPLHF | TGTGCCAGCAGTCTGGGAGGATCCTATAATTCACCCCTCCACTTT
- | - | TRBJ2-7 | TRBV6-6 | CASSYSWDEQYF | TGTGCCAGCAGTTACTCATGGGACGAGCAGTACTTC
- | TRBD1 | TRBJ1-2 | TRBV4-3 | CASSPTGNYGYTF | TGCGCCAGCAGCCCGACAGGGAACTATGGCTACACCTTC
- | - | TRBJ1-5 | TRBV10-3 | CAISRPGSGQPQHF | TGTGCCATCAGCCGTCCAGGGTCGGGTCAGCCCCAGCATTTT
- | - | TRBJ1-1 | TRBV21-1 | CASSKVVANTEAFF | TGTGCCAGCAGCAAAGTGGTGGCGAACACTGAAGCTTTCTTT
- | - | TRBJ2-7 | TRBV3-1/TRBV3-2 | CASSQGTPSYEQYF | TGTGCCAGCAGCCAAGGGACACCCTCCTACGAGCAGTACTTC
- | TRBD1 | TRBJ1-2 | TRBV19 | CASTLGTGNNYGYTF | TGTGCCAGTACTCTGGGGACAGGAAATAACTATGGCTACACCTTC
- | - | TRBJ1-4 | TRBV30 | CACLVSGTTNEKLFF | TGTGCCTGTCTAGTATCCGGGACCACTAATGAAAAACTGTTTTTT
- | - | TRBJ1-1 | TRBV4-1 | CASSQARTALNTEAFF | TGCGCCAGCAGCCAGGCACGGACAGCCCTGAACACTGAAGCTTTCTTT
- | - | TRBJ1-6 | TRBV2 | CASSVGSNNSPLHF | TGTGCCAGCAGTGTCGGTAGCAATAATTCACCCCTCCACTTT
- | TRBD1 | TRBJ2-7 | TRBV29-1 | CSVEDGTGGYEQYF | TGCAGCGTTGAAGATGGCACAGGGGGCTACGAGCAGTACTTC
- | - | TRBJ2-5 | TRBV20-1 | CSAAQETQYF | TGCAGTGCGGCTCAGGAGACCCAGTACTTC
once | - | TRBJ1-2 | TRBV19 | CASSTTGRLGYTF | TGTGCCAGTAGTACGACAGGCCGCCTGGGCTACACCTTC
- | TRBD1 | TRBJ1-5 | TRBV19 | CASRTGTGGNQPQHF | TGTGCCAGTAGGACCGGGACAGGGGGCAATCAGCCCCAGCATTTT
once | - | TRBJ1-1 | TRBV19 | CASSIGVVNTEAFF | TGTGCCAGTAGTATTGGGGTGGTGAACACTGAAGCTTTCTTT
- | - | TRBJ1-1 | TRBV5-4 | CASSLWVANTEAFF | TGTGCCAGCAGCTTGTGGGTAGCGAACACTGAAGCTTTCTTT
- | TRBD1 | TRBJ1-5 | TRBV7-2 | CASSQDRGVNQPQHF | TGTGCCAGCAGCCAAGACAGGGGGGTCAATCAGCCCCAGCATTTT
- | TRBD1 | TRBJ1-2 | TRBV3-1/TRBV3-2 | CASSQAVGQGSLDYGYTF | TGTGCCAGCAGCCAAGCAGTGGGACAGGGTTCCTTGGACTATGGCTACACCTTC
- | - | TRBJ1-1 | TRBV19 | CASSTLLGYDSEAFF | TGTGCCAGTAGTACTCTTCTGGGTTACGACTCTGAAGCTTTCTTT
- | TRBD1 | TRBJ2-2 | TRBV27 | CASRRDRGPPGELFF | TGTGCCAGCAGGCGGGACAGGGGGCCCCCCGGGGAGCTGTTTTTT
- | - | TRBJ2-3 | TRBV6-5 | CASSYSGTSTDTQYF | TGTGCCAGCAGTTACTCCGGGACCAGCACAGATACGCAGTATTTT
few | - | TRBJ1-2 | TRBV5-6 | CASSLPPMGVYYGYTF | TGTGCCAGCAGCCTCCCCCCCATGGGGGTTTACTATGGCTACACCTTC
- | - | TRBJ2-2 | TRBV7-2 | CASSPGLRHTGELFF | TGTGCCAGCAGTCCCGGGCTTAGACACACCGGGGAGCTGTTTTTT